A selection of T cell receptor beta chains follows, all from one sample in a study of Ad26.COV2.S vaccination and SARS-CoV-2 variants. Repertoires were generated with immunoSEQ multiplex PCR, while TCRdb's copy carries only in-frame clones and drops some. The profile shows about 350,000 clones, 75% to 90% of them singletons. The material was peripheral blood, obtained in a trial of Ad26.COV2.S vaccine versus placebo. These receptors all stem from a person between 18 and 60 years old who received the Ad26.COV2.S COVID-19 vaccine or a placebo. The CDR3 runs from the conserved cysteine through the conserved F or W. D genes are given only for firm matches. The size entry is marked missing in some rows and otherwise reads once, few, many or a size class.

-,-,TRBV7-3,TRBJ2-3,TGTGCCAGCAGCTTGGGGCCTAGCACAGATACGCAGTATTTT,CASSLGPSTDTQYF
-,TRBD2,TRBV27,TRBJ2-3,TGTGCCAGCGGATCGGGACTAGCGGGGATAAGCACAGATACGCAGTATTTT,CASGSGLAGISTDTQYF
-,TRBD1,TRBV18,TRBJ1-2,TGTGCCAGCTCAACCTTGGGGACAGGGATAAACTATGGCTACACCTTC,CASSTLGTGINYGYTF
-,TRBD2,TRBV3-1/TRBV3-2,TRBJ2-7,TGTGCCAGCAGCCAAGATTGGGTAGCGGGACCTGGGGAGCAGTACTTC,CASSQDWVAGPGEQYF
-,-,TRBV7-9,TRBJ2-1,TGTGCCAGCAGCTTAGCAGGGGGCAATGAGCAGTTCTTC,CASSLAGGNEQFF
-,-,TRBV6-2/TRBV6-3,TRBJ2-2,TGTGCCAGCAGCGCAGGGCCCGGGGAGCTGTTTTTT,CASSAGPGELFF
-,-,TRBV6-2/TRBV6-3,TRBJ1-1,TGTGCCAGCAGTTGGGGAAGGCAAGCTTTCTTT,CASSWGRQAFF
-,TRBD1,TRBV7-8,TRBJ1-5,TGTGCCAGCAGCCCCCAACCCTCAGGGGGCCACCAGCCCCAGCATTTT,CASSPQPSGGHQPQHF
-,TRBD1,TRBV2,TRBJ1-1,TGTGCCAGCAGGGAATTTACAGGGGGGAACACTGAAGCTTTCTTT,CASREFTGGNTEAFF
-,-,TRBV19,TRBJ2-3,TGTGCCAGTATGGACAAACCCCCAGATACGCAGTATTTT,CASMDKPPDTQYF
-,-,TRBV6-6,TRBJ1-2,TGTGCCAGCGCCTACCAGGACGCTATATCAAGCTATGGCTACACCTTC,CASAYQDAISSYGYTF
-,-,TRBV30,TRBJ1-1,TGTGCCTTTAACGGGCCGCGACGGGGGATGAACACTGAAGCTTTCTTT,CAFNGPRRGMNTEAFF
few,-,TRBV11-1,TRBJ1-1,TGTGCCAGCAGCCGCGGGCAGTTGAACACTGAAGCTTTCTTT,CASSRGQLNTEAFF
-,TRBD1,TRBV2,TRBJ1-2,TGTGCCAGCACCCCCCAGGCAGATACCGGGACAGAAGACTATGGCTACACCTTC,CASTPQADTGTEDYGYTF
-,-,TRBV6-2/TRBV6-3,TRBJ2-3,TGTGCCAGCAGTTACGGGGTGTACACAGATACGCAGTATTTT,CASSYGVYTDTQYF
once,-,TRBV5-1,TRBJ2-2,TGCGCCAGCAGCTTGGATATGAGCACCGGGGAGCTGTTTTTT,CASSLDMSTGELFF
few,-,TRBV18,TRBJ2-7,TGTGCCAGCTCACCATTTGAGAGGGGCTCCTACGAGCAGTACTTC,CASSPFERGSYEQYF
-,-,TRBV7-8,TRBJ1-1,TGTGCCAGCAGCTTAGGGGCAAGTCTTCCGGCTTTCTTT,CASSLGASLPAFF
-,-,TRBV21-1,TRBJ2-7,TGTGCCAGCGTCCAGCGGGAACGGGTAACATTGTGGGGACTAGCGGGGGCCGTCTGGGAGCAGTACTTC,CASVQRERVTLWGLAGAVWEQYF
once,-,TRBV5-6,TRBJ2-7,TGTGCCAGCAGCGCTGGGGGGGGCATCGATTACGAGCAGTACTTC,CASSAGGGIDYEQYF
-,-,TRBV4-1,TRBJ1-4,TGCGCCAGCAGCCAGCTTCTCGGTGAAAAACTGTTTTTT,CASSQLLGEKLFF
-,-,TRBV5-8,TRBJ1-5,TGTGCCGGAATCCCCGCGAGTCTACCTTATAGCAATCAGCCCCAGCATTTT,CAGIPASLPYSNQPQHF
-,-,TRBV15,TRBJ1-3,TGTGCCACCTCAGCATTCCCTGGAAACACCATATATTTT,CATSAFPGNTIYF
-,TRBD1,TRBV9,TRBJ1-6,TGTGCCAGCAGCGTAACCGGGACAGCAAATTCACCCCTCCACTTT,CASSVTGTANSPLHF
many,TRBD2,TRBV5-1,TRBJ2-3,TGCGCCAGCAGCTTGGTTAGCGGGAGTCCAGATACGCAGTATTTT,CASSLVSGSPDTQYF
-,-,TRBV6-2/TRBV6-3,TRBJ2-2,TGTGCCAGCAGTCTCGGGACGGGCCACACCGGGGAGCTGTTTTTT,CASSLGTGHTGELFF
once,-,TRBV6-5,TRBJ1-2,TGTGCCAGCGGGGGCCCCTATGGCTACACCTTC,CASGGPYGYTF
-,-,TRBV27,TRBJ1-1,TGTGCCAGCAGTTTTGGGGGGAACACTGAAGCTTTCTTT,CASSFGGNTEAFF
-,-,TRBV6-5,TRBJ1-1,TGTGCCAGCAGGCCCATTCAGCCGCGGACTGAAGCTTTCTTT,CASRPIQPRTEAFF
-,-,TRBV27,TRBJ1-5,TGTGCCAGCAGTTTGGGTTGGCAGGGAGTTGGCAATCAGCCCCAGCATTTT,CASSLGWQGVGNQPQHF
-,-,TRBV6-4,TRBJ2-1,TGTGCCAGCAGTGACTCGGCAGACCCGGGCAATGAGCAGTTCTTC,CASSDSADPGNEQFF
-,-,TRBV7-9,TRBJ2-1,TGTGCCAGCAGCTTACATGGTGGTCGAGCAAATGAGCAGTTCTTC,CASSLHGGRANEQFF
-,-,TRBV7-2,TRBJ1-2,TGTGCCAGCAGCTTACAGGGACGAAACTATGGCTACACCTTC,CASSLQGRNYGYTF
once,TRBD1,TRBV7-9,TRBJ2-1,TGTGCCAGCAGCTTACACCATAGGACAGGGAGCTCCTACAATGAGCAGTTCTTC,CASSLHHRTGSSYNEQFF
-,-,TRBV7-2,TRBJ2-6,TGTGCCAGCACCCTTTCAAGGACATTTCCTGGGGCCAACGTCCTGACTTTC,CASTLSRTFPGANVLTF
-,-,TRBV25-1,TRBJ2-7,TGTGCCAGCAGTGCCCACAGGGATCTCTACGAGCAGTACTTC,CASSAHRDLYEQYF
-,-,TRBV28,TRBJ1-3,TGTGCCAGCAGTTGGGGTTACTCTGGAAACACCATATATTTT,CASSWGYSGNTIYF
few,-,TRBV27,TRBJ1-4,TGTGCCAGCAGTTCGGCAGGGAGGGGAGCGACTAATGAAAAACTGTTTTTT,CASSSAGRGATNEKLFF
-,-,TRBV3-1/TRBV3-2,TRBJ1-3,TGTGCCAGCAGCCAGGGGGGCGGAAACACCATATATTTT,CASSQGGGNTIYF
-,TRBD1,TRBV11-2,TRBJ2-1,TGTGCCAGCAGCCCCAGGGGGTCTGGGGCGGCTGGCGATGAGCAGTTCTTC,CASSPRGSGAAGDEQFF
-,TRBD1,TRBV5-1,TRBJ2-2,TGCGCCAGCAGCTACTCCGGGACAGCGAACACCGGGGAGCTGTTTTTT,CASSYSGTANTGELFF
-,-,TRBV19,TRBJ1-5,TGTGCCAGTAGTACTACCGCGTATAGCAATCAGCCCCAGCATTTT,CASSTTAYSNQPQHF
-,-,TRBV5-5,TRBJ1-6,TGTGCCAGCAGCCTCCTTGGTTCACCCCTCCACTTT,CASSLLGSPLHF
-,TRBD1,TRBV28,TRBJ1-3,TGTGCCAGCAGTTTATGGGGAGACAGGGTTAACACCATATATTTT,CASSLWGDRVNTIYF
-,-,TRBV5-6,TRBJ1-1,TGTGCCAGCAGCTCACTCATAGCCAGGGGCGGGACTTTCTTT,CASSSLIARGGTFF
-,-,TRBV4-1,TRBJ1-1,TGCGCCAGCAGCCAAGTTCCGGACAGCCCTGAAGCTTTCTTT,CASSQVPDSPEAFF
-,TRBD1,TRBV10-1,TRBJ2-2,TGCGCCAGCAGTGAAGGGGGACAGGGGGAGAACACCGGGGAGCTGTTTTTT,CASSEGGQGENTGELFF
-,-,TRBV7-2,TRBJ2-7,TGTGCCAGCAGCCAAGGACTATACGAGCAGTACTTC,CASSQGLYEQYF
-,-,TRBV7-2,TRBJ1-2,TGTGCCAGCAGCCCGACGTCAGGGGAATATGGCTACACCTTC,CASSPTSGEYGYTF